Below, one T cell receptor beta chain is given with its context. Its antigen is unknown. The V gene end was trimmed by 2 bases and the J gene end by 7 bases; junction bases not matched to a gene: 7. CDR3 size: 14 residues. Germline CDR1 is LGHDT and CDR2 is YNNKEL (reference sequence). This record belongs to a study of blood T cells in healthy people across ages. Study conclusions and caveats: Estimated diversity, derived from one million T cells, was regarded as an underestimate.

Then a second PCR, running roughly 7 to 11 cycles, was carried out with a sample-barcoded 5' primer and a J-beta primer mix. MiXCR was run by TCRdb on the 5' RACE reads, yielding one entry per CDR3 protein. The profile shows around 620,000 distinct CDR3 sequences, 27% of them singletons. This receptor was identified in a woman in her 70s in good health. The gene calls are TRBV3-1 and TRBJ1-1, with 7 bases aligning to TRBD1. Material for sequencing was blood. In nucleotides, the CDR3 is TGTGCCAGCAGCCAAAGGGGGCAGGGTAGTGAAGCTTTCTTT. It yields the protein CASSQRGQGSEAFF.